These 11 T cell receptor beta chains were sequenced from one sample in a study of identifying expanded T cells in peripheral blood. Profiling relied on immunoSEQ multiplex PCR, and the TCRdb table lists in-frame clones only, not all of them. The sample lists some 120,000 clones; around 84% were seen once. Material: blood. Receptors were obtained from a person aged 18 to 69 in good health.

This clone was detected a few times. CDR3 sequence reads: CASSLVEGAYEQYF. In DNA, the CDR3 is TGTGCCAGCAGCTTAGTGGAGGGGGCCTACGAGCAGTACTTC. V and J are TRBV7-2 and TRBJ2-7; TRBD1 or TRBD2 may be the D gene (6 bases each). Germline loops: CDR1 SGHTA, CDR2 FQGNSA. Between the trimmed V and J ends, which lost 1 base and 2 bases, there was a span of 9 bases. The CDR3 consists of 14 residues. The full variable domain, rest sourced from reference TRBV7-2 and TRBJ2-7, is GAGVSQSPSNKVTEKGKDVELRCDPISGHTALYWYRQSLGQGLEFLIYFQGNSAPDKSGLPSDRFSAERTGGSVSTLTIQRTQQEDSAVYLCASSLVEGAYEQYFGPGTRLTVT.

The chain employs TRBV5-1 and TRBJ2-5, with D maybe TRBD1 (5 bases). The V end was cut by 1 base, the J end by 1 base, with 8 bases between. CDR3 length: 14 amino acids. From germline, CDR1 is SGHRS and CDR2 YFSETQ. The CDR3 region has the DNA TGCGCCAGCAGCTTGCTTGGGGCCCAAGAGACCCAGTACTTC. Amino acid sequence: CASSLLGAQETQYF.

The rearrangement uses TRBV29-1 and TRBJ1-1, with D possibly matching TRBD1 (6 bases). The germline CDR1 and CDR2 sequences are SQVTM and ANQGSEA. V was pared by 4 bases and J by 6 bases, with 12 bases between. The CDR3 is 12 amino acids. The CDR3 is CSVASAGAEAFF. CDR3 coding DNA: TGCAGCGTTGCTTCAGCAGGGGCTGAAGCTTTCTTT.

The sample holds one count of this clone. This sequence joins TRBV18 and TRBJ1-2, with D hard to call. Per germline, CDR1 KGHSH and CDR2 LQKENI. Trimming stripped 3 bases from V and 7 bases from J, with 15 bases between. The CDR3 totals 14 residues. Here the CDR3 DNA reads TGTGCCAGCTCACCCAAGAGGGTAGAGCGTGGCTACACCTTC. Translated, it gives CASSPKRVERGYTF.

The V call is TRBV29-1, the J call TRBJ2-7; D ambiguous. Germline V gives CDR1 SQVTM, CDR2 ANQGSEA. The V end was cut by 5 bases, the J end by 4 bases, with 9 bases between. The CDR3 consists of 11 residues. CDR3 coding DNA: TGCAGCGTTTCTCTAAGGTACGAGCAGTACTTC. This translates into CSVSLRYEQYF.

The chain employs TRBV5-4 and TRBJ1-2; D gene uncertain. V was cut by 4 bases and J by 2 bases, with 12 bases left in between. The CDR3 extends over 14 amino acids. CDR1 and CDR2 (germline): SGHNT, YYREEE (reference sequence). As DNA, the CDR3 is TGTGCCAGCAGCCTCCGACACGGAAACTATGGCTACACCTTC. It is translated as CASSLRHGNYGYTF.

V usage is TRBV19 and J usage is TRBJ1-5; TRBD1 agrees at 7 bases. Germline V gene lookup returns CDR1 LNHDA and CDR2 SQIVND (reference sequence). J lost 5 bases, V lost 5 bases, and 3 bases had no gene match. The CDR3 is made up of 13 amino acids. The CDR3 is CASSPTGDQPQHF. In DNA, the CDR3 is TGTGCCAGTAGTCCTACAGGGGATCAGCCCCAGCATTTT.

The gene calls are TRBV19 and TRBJ1-4; 9 nucleotides match TRBD1. The ends lost 6 bases at V and 9 bases at J; junction bases unmatched: 11. Germline CDR1 is LNHDA and CDR2 is SQIVND (reference sequence). This CDR3 is built from 15 residues. The CDR3 reads CASSSAGTGRQKLFF. CDR3 coding DNA: TGTGCCAGTAGCTCCGCGGGGACAGGGCGCCAAAAACTGTTTTTT.

The chain joins TRBV7-9 to TRBJ1-1; 7 bases line up with TRBD1. Per germline, CDR1 SEHNR and CDR2 FQNEAQ (reference sequence). The ends lost 5 bases at V and 1 base at J; junction bases unmatched: 7. CDR3 size: 15 residues. CDR3 sequence (DNA): TGTGCCAGCAGCCCCCAAGGACAGGCGAACACTGAAGCTTTCTTT. Translating it yields CASSPQGQANTEAFF.

The chain joins TRBV7-2 to TRBJ2-3; unclear D gene. The germline V gene encodes CDR1 SGHTA and CDR2 FQGNSA. CDR3 length: 15 residues. V dropped 1 base and J dropped 1 base, with 9 bases sitting between them. In nucleotides, the CDR3 is TGTGCCAGCAGCTTAGACCCTTATCGCACAGATACGCAGTATTTT. Amino acid sequence: CASSLDPYRTDTQYF.

The chain links TRBV5-1 to TRBJ1-1, with no clear D. V was cut by 3 bases and J by 3 bases, with 12 bases left in between. The CDR3 has 14 residues. CDR1 and CDR2 from the germline V gene are SGHRS and YFSETQ. The CDR3 loop reads CASSSTTLDTEAFF. For the CDR3, the DNA is TGCGCCAGCAGCTCGACGACATTGGACACTGAAGCTTTCTTT.